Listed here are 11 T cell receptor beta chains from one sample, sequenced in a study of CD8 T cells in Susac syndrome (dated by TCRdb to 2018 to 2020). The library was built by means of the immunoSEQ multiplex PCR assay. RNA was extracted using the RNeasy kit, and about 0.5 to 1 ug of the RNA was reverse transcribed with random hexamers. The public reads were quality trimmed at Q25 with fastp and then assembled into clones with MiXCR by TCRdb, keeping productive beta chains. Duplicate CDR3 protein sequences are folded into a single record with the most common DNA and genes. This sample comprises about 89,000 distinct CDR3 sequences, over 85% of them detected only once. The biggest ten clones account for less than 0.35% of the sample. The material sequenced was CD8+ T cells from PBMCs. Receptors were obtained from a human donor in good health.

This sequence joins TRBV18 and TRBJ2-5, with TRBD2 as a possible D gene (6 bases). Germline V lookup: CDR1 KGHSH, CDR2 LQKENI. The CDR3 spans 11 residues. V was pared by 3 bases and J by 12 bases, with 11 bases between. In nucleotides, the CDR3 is TGTGCCAGCTCACCGGGCGGGGACGAGTACTTC. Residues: CASSPGGDEYF.

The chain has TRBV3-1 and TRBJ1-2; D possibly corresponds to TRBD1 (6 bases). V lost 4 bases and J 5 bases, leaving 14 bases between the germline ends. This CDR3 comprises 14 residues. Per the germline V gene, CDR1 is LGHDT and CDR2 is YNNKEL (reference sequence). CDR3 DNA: TGTGCCAGCAGCCCAGGGGCAGCGCTATATGGCTACACCTTC. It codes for CASSPGAALYGYTF.

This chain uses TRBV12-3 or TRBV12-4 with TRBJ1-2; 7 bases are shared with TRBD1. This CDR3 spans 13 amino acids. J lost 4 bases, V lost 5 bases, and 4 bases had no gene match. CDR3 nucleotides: TGTGCCAGCAGTACCGGGACAGCCTATGGCTACACCTTC. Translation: CASSTGTAYGYTF.

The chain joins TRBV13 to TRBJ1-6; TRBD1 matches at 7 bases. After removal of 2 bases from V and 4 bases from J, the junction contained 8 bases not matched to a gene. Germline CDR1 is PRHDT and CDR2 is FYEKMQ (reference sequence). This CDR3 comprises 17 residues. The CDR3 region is CASSLRTGVTYNSPLHF. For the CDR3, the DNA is TGTGCCAGCAGCTTAAGAACAGGGGTTACTTATAATTCACCCCTCCACTTT.

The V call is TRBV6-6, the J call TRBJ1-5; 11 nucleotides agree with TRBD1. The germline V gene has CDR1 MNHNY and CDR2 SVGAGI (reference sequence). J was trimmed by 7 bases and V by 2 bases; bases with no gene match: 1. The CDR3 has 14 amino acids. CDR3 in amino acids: CASSYRTGGQPQHF. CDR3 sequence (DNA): TGTGCCAGCAGTTACCGGACAGGGGGCCAGCCCCAGCATTTT.

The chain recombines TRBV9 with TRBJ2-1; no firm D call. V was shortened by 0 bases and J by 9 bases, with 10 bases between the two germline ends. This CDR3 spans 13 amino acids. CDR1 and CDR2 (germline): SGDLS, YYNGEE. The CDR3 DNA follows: TGTGCCAGCAGCGTAGGTGGTGACATTGAGCAGTTCTTC. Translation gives CASSVGGDIEQFF.

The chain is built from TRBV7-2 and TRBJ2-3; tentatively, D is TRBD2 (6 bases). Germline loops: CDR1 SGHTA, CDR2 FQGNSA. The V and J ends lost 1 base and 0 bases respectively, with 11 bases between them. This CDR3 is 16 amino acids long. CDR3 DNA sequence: TGTGCCAGCAGCTTAGAGGGAGGACCTAGCACAGATACGCAGTATTTT. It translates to CASSLEGGPSTDTQYF.

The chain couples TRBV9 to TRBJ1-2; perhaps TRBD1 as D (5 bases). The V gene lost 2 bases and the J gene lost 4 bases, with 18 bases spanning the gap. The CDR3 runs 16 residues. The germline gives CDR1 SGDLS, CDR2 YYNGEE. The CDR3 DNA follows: TGTGCCAGCAGCGTTGACGGCGGGGCTCCTTTCTATGGCTACACCTTC. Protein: CASSVDGGAPFYGYTF.

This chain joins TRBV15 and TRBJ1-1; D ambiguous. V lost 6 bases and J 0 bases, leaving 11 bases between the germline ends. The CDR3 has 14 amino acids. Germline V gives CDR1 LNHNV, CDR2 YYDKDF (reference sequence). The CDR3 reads CATRADGLNTEAFF. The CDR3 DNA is TGTGCCACCAGGGCGGACGGTTTGAACACTGAAGCTTTCTTT.

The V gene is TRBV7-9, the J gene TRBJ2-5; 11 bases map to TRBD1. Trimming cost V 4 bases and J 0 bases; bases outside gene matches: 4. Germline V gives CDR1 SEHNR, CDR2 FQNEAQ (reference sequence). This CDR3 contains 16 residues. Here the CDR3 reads CASSSGTGGYQETQYF. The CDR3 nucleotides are TGTGCCAGCAGCTCTGGGACAGGGGGTTACCAAGAGACCCAGTACTTC.

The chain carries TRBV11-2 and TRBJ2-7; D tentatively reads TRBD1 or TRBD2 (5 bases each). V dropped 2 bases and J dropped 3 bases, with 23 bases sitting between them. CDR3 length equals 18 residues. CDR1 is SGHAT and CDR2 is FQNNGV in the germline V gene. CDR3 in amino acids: CASSLNFYRGQGSYEQYF. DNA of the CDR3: TGTGCCAGCAGCTTAAATTTCTATCGAGGGCAGGGAAGCTACGAGCAGTACTTC.